This T cell receptor (beta chain) was obtained from a study of T cells after yellow fever vaccination. Study conclusions and caveats: The CD4 compartment and the CD8 compartment contained a small share of clonotypes in common. A secondary response was less intense yet reached its peak sooner, at day 5 versus 15.

TCRdb fed the 5' RACE reads into MiXCR, producing one record per CDR3 protein. The sample has a few hundred thousand distinct CDR3 sequences, 6% to 7.5% seen once. Comment on this clonotype: Antigen: not known.

The CDR3 totals 14 residues. Per the germline V gene, CDR1 is SNHLY and CDR2 is FYNNEI. V lost 7 bases to trimming and J lost 8 bases; unmatched junction nucleotides: 8. The source material was CD4+ T cells sorted from PBMCs, sampled 15 days after the yellow fever booster vaccination. The receptor was derived from a man aged 25 to 40 who received the YFV17D yellow fever vaccine. The chain recombines TRBV2 with TRBJ2-3; 11 positions agree with TRBD2. This CDR3 is CASISGRDTGTQYF. CDR3 in DNA: TGTGCCAGCATTAGCGGGAGGGACACGGGTACGCAGTATTTT.